This T cell receptor (beta chain) was sequenced during a study of OX40 agonist ivuxolimab in advanced cancers. The overall study: Patients received ivuxolimab, an agonistic anti-OX40 (CD134) antibody.

Remarks on this clone: What it binds is unknown.

CDR1 LNHNV and CDR2 YYDKDF come from the germline V gene (reference sequence). Trimming cost V 3 bases and J 1 base, with 7 bases left between them. The CDR3 extends over 15 amino acids. Measured with immunoSEQ multiplex PCR; TCRdb has only the in-frame clones, and not every one. The sample shows approximately 98,000 clones, around 93% of them seen only once. Study outcomes and limitations: Antigen specificity remained undetermined for the expanded peripheral T cells. At 0.1 to 3.0 mg/kg and by week 6, CD4+ and CD8+ T cells in the blood had expanded clonally.

The sample in question was CD4+ or CD8+ T cells sorted from blood, obtained in a trial of the OX40 agonist ivuxolimab. The chain employs TRBV15 and TRBJ2-6; D not resolved. This receptor was obtained from an adult with an advanced solid tumor such as melanoma, head and neck, liver or kidney cancer. CDR3 nucleotides: TGTGCCACCAGCAGCGACGGGTCTGGGGCCAACGTCCTGACTTTC. Its protein is CATSSDGSGANVLTF. Supplemented by reference TRBV15 and TRBJ2-6, the full variable domain reads DAMVIQNPRYQVTQFGKPVTLSCSQTLNHNVMYWYQQKSSQAPKLLFHYYDKDFNNEADTPDNFQSRRPNTSFCFLDIRSPGLGDTAMYLCATSSDGSGANVLTFGAGSRLTVL.